This T cell receptor beta chain emerged from a study of cytomegalovirus exposure and HLA in healthy donors. Notes on the study in general: HLA alleles showed associations with 16,951 TCR beta sequences in a later analysis, at a 0.05 false discovery rate. Rarity held for most TCR sequences, but there were some public TCRs that occurred in many donors. The authors listed some 150 TCR beta chains as cytomegalovirus-associated.

Worth noting for this clone: Its specificity is not known.

V was trimmed by 5 bases and J by 0 bases, leaving 11 bases between them. The germline V gene has CDR1 SGHVS and CDR2 FQNEAQ. CDR3 length: 15 amino acids. PCR used 60 Vbeta primers and 13 Jbeta primers. The authors' processing: Approximately 79 million unique TCR beta chains, roughly 11 million of them shared, were counted by a later analysis. Sequencing used immunoSEQ multiplex PCR; TCRdb keeps in-frame clones, though not all of them. The V and J calls and clone size are taken from that table; D and trimming were inferred from the DNA. This sample yields 150,000 to 200,000 clones, of which around three quarters are seen a single time; less than 2.5% belongs to the top ten.

V usage is TRBV7-8 and J usage is TRBJ1-3, with TRBD1 as a possible D gene (6 bases). The sequence came from a woman aged 30 to 39 in good health and CMV-seropositive. The sequenced material came from PBMCs. The CDR3 DNA follows: TGTGCCAGCAGCACAGGGTGGAACTCTGGAAACACCATATATTTT. It yields the protein CASSTGWNSGNTIYF.